This TCR beta chain was sequenced during a study of OX40 agonist ivuxolimab in advanced cancers. Overall study context: Patients took ivuxolimab, an agonistic anti-OX40 (CD134) antibody. Intravenous ivuxolimab was administered to patients every 2 weeks at 0.01 to 10 mg/kg. Partial responses were recorded for three patients, including one with hepatocellular carcinoma and two with cutaneous melanoma.

The study sampled blood at baseline, cycle 4 day 1, and cycle 7 day 1. The table came from immunoSEQ multiplex PCR; TCRdb's copy has only in-frame clones and leaves some out. In the table there are around 69,000 clones, 89% of which are singletons. CDR1 and CDR2 (germline): MNHEY, SMNVEV (reference sequence). Trimming took 5 bases from V and 1 from J, leaving 12 bases between them. The CDR3 length is 14 residues. This sequence joins TRBV27 and TRBJ2-7, with D hard to call. Sequencing was performed on CD4+ or CD8+ T cells sorted from blood, taken in a trial of the OX40 agonist ivuxolimab. The clonotype was recovered from an adult with an advanced solid tumor such as melanoma, head and neck, liver or kidney cancer. The CDR3 DNA sequence: TGTGCCAGCAGTAGGACCGGCACTTCCTACGAGCAGTACTTC. Its translation is CASSRTGTSYEQYF.